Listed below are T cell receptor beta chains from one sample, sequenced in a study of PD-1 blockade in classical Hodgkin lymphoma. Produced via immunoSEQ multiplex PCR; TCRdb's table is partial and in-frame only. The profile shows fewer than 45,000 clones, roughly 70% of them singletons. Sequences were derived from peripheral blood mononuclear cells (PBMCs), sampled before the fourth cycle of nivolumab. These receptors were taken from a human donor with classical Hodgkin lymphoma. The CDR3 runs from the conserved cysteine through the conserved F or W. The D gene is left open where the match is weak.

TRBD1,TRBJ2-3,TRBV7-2,CASSLAGTGVDTQYF
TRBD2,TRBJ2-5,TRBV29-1,CSVTSGGTQETQYF
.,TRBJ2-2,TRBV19,CASSPPGRGNTGELFF
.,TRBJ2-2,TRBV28,CASTHAPSGGELFF
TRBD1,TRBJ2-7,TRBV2,CASRGRDRSEQYF
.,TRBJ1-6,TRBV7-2,CASSLMFGGNSPLHF
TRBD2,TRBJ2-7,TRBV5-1,CASGTGGPVYEQYF
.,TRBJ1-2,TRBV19,CASSIADGYGYTF
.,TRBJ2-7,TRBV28,CASSPKGPRYEQYF
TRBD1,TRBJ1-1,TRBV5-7,CASSQTGASTEAFF